This T cell receptor (beta chain) was documented in a study of patients and donors after allogeneic stem cell transplantation. One entry per CDR3 protein results from TCRdb running MiXCR on the RT-PCR reads. There are 800,000 to 1,000,000 distinct CDR3 sequences in the sample; about a sixth occur only once, and 5.5% to 6.5% lies in the top ten. This clonotype was detected only a few times. CDR1 MNHEY and CDR2 SMNVEV come from the germline V gene (reference sequence). The ends lost 3 bases at V and 5 bases at J; junction bases unmatched: 6. The CDR3 is 16 amino acids. This sequence joins TRBV27 and TRBJ1-6, with 8 positions matching TRBD1. The TCR sequence derives from a human donor who was either an allogeneic HSCT recipient or a stem cell or donor lymphocyte infusion donor (not recorded which). It is not recorded whose cells these are; they may come from a transplant donor. The sequenced sample consisted of blood, either unsorted or a sorted T cell fraction (not recorded which). The CDR3 is CASSFLDRGHNSPLHF. The CDR3 nucleotides read TGTGCCAGCAGTTTCCTAGACAGGGGCCATAATTCACCCCTCCACTTT.